This T cell receptor (beta chain) was sequenced for a study of blood T cell repertoires in COVID-19. Study context: The United States, Italy and Spain provided the acute and convalescent COVID-19 samples.

Unmatched junction bases numbered 5, after V lost 3 bases and J lost 0 bases. Germline V gene sequence: CDR1 MGHDK, CDR2 SYGVNS. The CDR3 spans 17 residues. The method was immunoSEQ multiplex PCR; TCRdb's version includes in-frame clones alone and lacks a portion of them. The sample has roughly 200,000 clones; around 90% are singletons. The source material was peripheral blood. This TCR was recovered from a man in his forties or fifties with acute or convalescent COVID-19. The rearrangement uses TRBV25-1 and TRBJ2-4; 10 bases fit TRBD2. CDR3 sequence reads: CASSELAGDLAKNIQYF. As DNA, the CDR3 is TGTGCCAGCAGTGAGCTAGCGGGGGATCTAGCCAAAAACATTCAGTACTTC.